The rows below give T cell receptor beta chains drawn from one sample of a study of PD-L1 blockade in urothelial cancer. Measured with immunoSEQ multiplex PCR; TCRdb has only the in-frame clones, and not every one. In the table there are 75,000 to 100,000 clones, around four fifths of which are singletons. Sequencing used PBMCs, obtained around atezolizumab (anti-PD-L1) treatment. Receptors originate from a man aged 65-85 years with urothelial cancer. The CDR3 runs from the conserved cysteine through the conserved F or W.

V | length | CDR3
TRBV9 | 14 | CASSPRGTSDTQYF
TRBV5-8 | 15 | CASTPMGLRSDEQFF
TRBV15 | 15 | CATTQGRGLGTEAFF
TRBV5-4 | 16 | CASSLDRGSSREKLFF
TRBV5-4 | 16 | CASSRLGEENTGELFF
TRBV30 | 13 | CAWRGAVSYEQYF
TRBV4-2 | 16 | CASSQESRIPGGEQFF
TRBV2 | 13 | CASKRDPNTEAFF
TRBV19 | 15 | CASSMGLTGPYEQYF
TRBV5-1 | 15 | CASSLERPFAHGYTF
TRBV2 | 17 | CASSDPTDRTPTVEAFF
TRBV18 | 12 | CASSQRQDEQYF
TRBV9 | 12 | CARGAGVDTQYF
TRBV23-1 | 14 | CASSQWSVRDEQYF
TRBV18 | 14 | CASSAASASYEQYF
TRBV12-5 | 14 | CASGLGQGVYEQYF
TRBV11-2 | 15 | CASSFVLAGGLEQYF
TRBV4-1 | 15 | CASSRIQGNTDTQYF
TRBV15 | 14 | CATSVGTVPYEQYF
TRBV5-1 | 14 | CASSPQGAYTEAFF
TRBV5-4 | 11 | CASSAQGTQYF
TRBV7-2 | 15 | CASSRSGTLTYEQYF
TRBV4-2 | 18 | CASSRIPGGSGDGGEQYF
TRBV2 | 16 | CASRPGTSPRLETQYF
TRBV6-5 | 13 | CASTPDRDYGYTF
TRBV28 | 15 | CASKNGGGRQETQYF
TRBV18 | 13 | CASSPPGLPIYTF
TRBV19 | 16 | CASSTFGRASGEKLFF
TRBV5-1 | 20 | CASSPSSRDRGLLGGNTIYF
TRBV5-1 | 13 | CASSLQGTDTQYF
TRBV5-1 | 17 | CASSLNVGAGVQETQYF
TRBV27 | 16 | CASRRYSGGNVETQYF